This T cell receptor beta chain was sequenced in a study of radiotherapy plus CTLA-4 blockade in lung cancer. Ipilimumab CTLA-4 blockade and focal radiation were given to patients with chemo-refractory metastatic non-small-cell lung cancer. Profiling relied on immunoSEQ multiplex PCR, and the TCRdb table lists in-frame clones only, not all of them. The table records about 68,000 clones, roughly 78% of them present only once. The CDR3 is 16 amino acids. CDR1 is LNHNV, CDR2 YYDKDF, per germline (reference sequence). V dropped 0 bases and J dropped 4 bases, with 13 bases sitting between them. This clonotype originated in a human donor with non-small cell lung cancer who had a complete response to radiotherapy plus ipilimumab. This material consisted of peripheral blood, taken from a patient treated with radiotherapy plus ipilimumab. The chain is built from TRBV15 and TRBJ1-5; perhaps TRBD1 as D (5 bases). CDR3 coding DNA: TGTGCCACCAGCAGAGAGCCACAGCAGGGAAATCAGCCCCAGCATTTT. Translated: CATSREPQQGNQPQHF.